A selection of T cell receptor beta chains follows, all from one sample in a study of CD8 T cells in ankylosing spondylitis. From the 5' RACE reads, TCRdb called clonotypes with MiXCR, one entry per CDR3 protein. The sample consists of 250,000 or so distinct CDR3 sequences, roughly a quarter of them appearing once. Material: blood, either unsorted or a sorted T cell fraction (not recorded which). All receptors derive from a male donor with ankylosing spondylitis or in good health (not recorded which). The CDR3 runs from the conserved cysteine through the conserved F or W. D genes are given only for firm matches. Rows give clone size only sometimes, using once, few, many, or a class for an expanded clone.

j_gene: TRBJ2-1
v_gene: TRBV20-1
abundance: many
len: 15
d_gene: TRBD1
CDR3aa: CSARQQGISYNEQFF
CDR3nt: TGCAGTGCTAGACAACAGGGGATCTCCTACAATGAGCAGTTCTTC

j_gene: TRBJ2-3
v_gene: TRBV4-1
abundance: many
len: 16
d_gene: .
CDR3aa: CASSAGLLPYTDTQYF
CDR3nt: TGCGCCAGCAGCGCGGGACTCCTCCCGTACACAGATACGCAGTATTTT

j_gene: TRBJ1-2
v_gene: TRBV10-3
abundance: few
len: 12
d_gene: .
CDR3aa: CAINREGTPYTF
CDR3nt: TGTGCCATCAACAGAGAAGGTACCCCCTACACCTTC

j_gene: TRBJ2-6
v_gene: TRBV15
abundance: .
len: 13
d_gene: .
CDR3aa: CATRATGANVLTF
CDR3nt: TGTGCCACCCGGGCAACTGGGGCCAACGTCCTGACTTTC

j_gene: TRBJ2-7
v_gene: TRBV12-3/TRBV12-4
abundance: .
len: 15
d_gene: TRBD2
CDR3aa: CASSINSGGSYEQYF
CDR3nt: TGTGCCAGCAGTATCAATAGCGGGGGCTCCTACGAGCAGTACTTC

j_gene: TRBJ2-5
v_gene: TRBV12-3/TRBV12-4
abundance: .
len: 15
d_gene: TRBD1
CDR3aa: CASSPWDRGGETQYF
CDR3nt: TGTGCCAGCAGTCCGTGGGACAGGGGAGGGGAGACCCAGTACTTC

j_gene: TRBJ2-1
v_gene: TRBV15
abundance: .
len: 16
d_gene: .
CDR3aa: CATSSLGQGTNNEQFF
CDR3nt: TGTGCCACCAGCAGCCTGGGGCAGGGGACCAACAATGAGCAGTTCTTC

j_gene: TRBJ2-5
v_gene: TRBV10-3
abundance: .
len: 15
d_gene: .
CDR3aa: CAISEGWAAQETQYF
CDR3nt: TGTGCCATCAGTGAGGGCTGGGCTGCCCAAGAGACCCAGTACTTC

j_gene: TRBJ2-3
v_gene: TRBV9
abundance: .
len: 16
d_gene: TRBD2
CDR3aa: CASSVLPGGRADTQYF
CDR3nt: TGTGCCAGCAGCGTACTCCCCGGGGGGAGGGCAGATACGCAGTATTTT

j_gene: TRBJ2-5
v_gene: TRBV29-1
abundance: few
len: 15
d_gene: .
CDR3aa: CSVDIPGTGVETQYF
CDR3nt: TGCAGCGTTGATATCCCCGGGACCGGCGTGGAGACCCAGTACTTC

j_gene: TRBJ1-5
v_gene: TRBV7-2
abundance: .
len: 13
d_gene: .
CDR3aa: CASSLPGPVPQHF
CDR3nt: TGTGCCAGCAGCCTACCGGGGCCGGTACCCCAGCATTTT

j_gene: TRBJ2-7
v_gene: TRBV28
abundance: many
len: 13
d_gene: .
CDR3aa: CASDRGDSYEQYF
CDR3nt: TGTGCCAGCGATCGCGGGGACTCCTACGAGCAGTACTTC

j_gene: TRBJ2-2
v_gene: TRBV14
abundance: .
len: 15
d_gene: .
CDR3aa: CASSPQGFWTGELFF
CDR3nt: TGTGCCAGCAGCCCACAGGGATTTTGGACCGGGGAGCTGTTTTTT

j_gene: TRBJ2-5
v_gene: TRBV4-2
abundance: .
len: 13
d_gene: .
CDR3aa: CASSPIGGETQYF
CDR3nt: TGTGCCAGCAGCCCCATCGGTGGCGAGACCCAGTACTTC

j_gene: TRBJ2-3
v_gene: TRBV4-2
abundance: many
len: 15
d_gene: .
CDR3aa: CASSQELGGPGTQYF
CDR3nt: TGTGCCAGCAGCCAAGAGTTGGGGGGGCCAGGTACGCAGTATTTT

j_gene: TRBJ1-1
v_gene: TRBV29-1
abundance: many
len: 12
d_gene: TRBD1
CDR3aa: CSVTGGGTEAFF
CDR3nt: TGCAGCGTTACAGGGGGCGGGACTGAAGCTTTCTTT

j_gene: TRBJ2-1
v_gene: TRBV2
abundance: many
len: 14
d_gene: TRBD1
CDR3aa: CASVTGASYNEQFF
CDR3nt: TGTGCCAGCGTGACAGGGGCCTCCTACAATGAGCAGTTCTTC

j_gene: TRBJ2-7
v_gene: TRBV20-1
abundance: .
len: 14
d_gene: .
CDR3aa: CSARGRETMYEQYF
CDR3nt: TGCAGTGCTAGAGGGAGGGAGACTATGTACGAGCAGTACTTC

j_gene: TRBJ2-3
v_gene: TRBV11-2
abundance: many
len: 16
d_gene: TRBD2
CDR3aa: CASSFYGGAGTDTQYF
CDR3nt: TGTGCCAGCAGCTTCTACGGGGGGGCCGGCACAGATACGCAGTATTTT

j_gene: TRBJ2-5
v_gene: TRBV12-3/TRBV12-4
abundance: many
len: 17
d_gene: TRBD2
CDR3aa: CASSHPQGSGERETQYF
CDR3nt: TGTGCCAGCAGTCACCCCCAAGGTAGCGGGGAAAGAGAGACCCAGTACTTC

j_gene: TRBJ2-1
v_gene: TRBV11-2
abundance: .
len: 15
d_gene: .
CDR3aa: CASSPGTPQYNEQFF
CDR3nt: TGTGCCAGCAGCCCCGGGACACCTCAATACAATGAGCAGTTCTTC

j_gene: TRBJ1-2
v_gene: TRBV29-1
abundance: few
len: 15
d_gene: TRBD1
CDR3aa: CSVAPPGTGIYGYTF
CDR3nt: TGCAGCGTCGCACCCCCCGGGACAGGGATCTATGGCTACACCTTC

j_gene: TRBJ2-7
v_gene: TRBV9
abundance: many
len: 15
d_gene: .
CDR3aa: CASSVAPGSSYEQYF
CDR3nt: TGTGCCAGCAGCGTAGCTCCGGGGAGCTCCTACGAGCAGTACTTC

j_gene: TRBJ2-5
v_gene: TRBV2
abundance: many
len: 15
d_gene: TRBD1
CDR3aa: CASSDRGHPQETQYF
CDR3nt: TGTGCCAGCAGTGACAGGGGGCACCCCCAAGAGACCCAGTACTTC

j_gene: TRBJ2-6
v_gene: TRBV12-3/TRBV12-4
abundance: .
len: 16
d_gene: TRBD1
CDR3aa: CTSRLGTAPGANVLTF
CDR3nt: TGTACCAGCAGACTCGGGACAGCCCCTGGGGCCAACGTCCTGACTTTC

j_gene: TRBJ2-7
v_gene: TRBV5-1
abundance: few
len: 13
d_gene: .
CDR3aa: CASSHRTGNEQYF
CDR3nt: TGCGCCAGCAGCCACCGGACCGGGAACGAGCAGTACTTC

j_gene: TRBJ2-5
v_gene: TRBV5-6
abundance: .
len: 15
d_gene: .
CDR3aa: CASSLTYGGQETQYF
CDR3nt: TGTGCCAGCAGCTTGACTTATGGCGGGCAAGAGACCCAGTACTTC

j_gene: TRBJ1-4
v_gene: TRBV5-1
abundance: many
len: 14
d_gene: .
CDR3aa: CASSQGLRGEKLFF
CDR3nt: TGCGCCAGCAGCCAAGGACTTAGAGGGGAAAAACTGTTTTTT

j_gene: TRBJ1-1
v_gene: TRBV4-2
abundance: many
len: 14
d_gene: TRBD1
CDR3aa: CASSQDGQGTEAFF
CDR3nt: TGTGCCAGCAGCCAAGATGGACAGGGCACTGAAGCTTTCTTT

j_gene: TRBJ2-5
v_gene: TRBV20-1
abundance: many
len: 17
d_gene: TRBD1
CDR3aa: CSARGAPGQGQQETQYF
CDR3nt: TGCAGTGCTAGAGGGGCCCCGGGACAGGGACAACAAGAGACCCAGTACTTC

j_gene: TRBJ1-2
v_gene: TRBV20-1
abundance: many
len: 13
d_gene: .
CDR3aa: CSARVSGRYGYTF
CDR3nt: TGCAGTGCTAGAGTTTCAGGGCGCTATGGCTACACCTTC

j_gene: TRBJ2-7
v_gene: TRBV20-1
abundance: many
len: 13
d_gene: .
CDR3aa: CSAHRVPVGEQYF
CDR3nt: TGCAGTGCGCACCGCGTGCCCGTGGGGGAGCAGTACTTC